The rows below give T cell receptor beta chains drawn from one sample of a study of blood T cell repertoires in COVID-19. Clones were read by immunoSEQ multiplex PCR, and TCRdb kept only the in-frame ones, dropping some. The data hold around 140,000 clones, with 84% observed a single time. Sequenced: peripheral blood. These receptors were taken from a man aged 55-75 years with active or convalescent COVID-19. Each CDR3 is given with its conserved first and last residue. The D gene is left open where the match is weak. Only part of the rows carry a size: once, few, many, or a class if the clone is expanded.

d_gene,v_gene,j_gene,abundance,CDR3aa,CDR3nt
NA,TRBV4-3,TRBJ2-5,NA,CASSEGSTGQETQYF,TGCGCCAGCAGCGAAGGAAGTACAGGCCAAGAGACCCAGTACTTC
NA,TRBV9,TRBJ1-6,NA,CASSAPPGNSPLHF,TGTGCCAGCAGCGCCCCTCCAGGGAATTCACCCCTCCACTTT
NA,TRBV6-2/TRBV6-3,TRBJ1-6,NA,CASTPAAVTSSYNSPLHF,TGTGCCAGCACCCCCGCCGCGGTGACGAGCTCCTATAATTCACCCCTCCACTTT
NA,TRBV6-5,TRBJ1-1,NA,CASSYGGRPTPPAFF,TGTGCCAGCAGTTACGGGGGGAGGCCCACCCCGCCGGCTTTCTTT
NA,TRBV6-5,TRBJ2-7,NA,CASSYFRAYEQYF,TGTGCCAGCAGTTACTTCAGGGCCTACGAGCAGTACTTC
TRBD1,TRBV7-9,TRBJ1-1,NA,CASSPGQGAPGTEAFF,TGTGCCAGCAGCCCAGGACAGGGGGCTCCGGGCACTGAAGCTTTCTTT
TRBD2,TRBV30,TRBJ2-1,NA,CAWSEVAGDYNEQFF,TGTGCCTGGAGTGAGGTAGCGGGAGACTACAATGAGCAGTTCTTC
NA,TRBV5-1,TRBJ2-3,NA,CASSLRLRDRIRTDTQYF,TGCGCCAGCAGCTTGAGGCTGCGGGACCGAATACGCACAGATACGCAGTATTTT
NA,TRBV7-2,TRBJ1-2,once,CASNRVVGYGYTF,TGTGCCAGTAACAGGGTGGTGGGCTATGGCTACACCTTC
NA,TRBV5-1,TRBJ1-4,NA,CASSSATNEKLFF,TGCGCCAGCAGTTCAGCGACTAATGAAAAACTGTTTTTT
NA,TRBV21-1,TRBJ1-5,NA,CASSKGGYGNQPQHF,TGTGCCAGCAGCAAAGGGGGCTATGGCAATCAGCCCCAGCATTTT
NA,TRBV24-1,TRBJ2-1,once,CATSDLSGPNEQFF,TGTGCCACCAGTGATTTGTCAGGGCCCAATGAGCAGTTCTTC